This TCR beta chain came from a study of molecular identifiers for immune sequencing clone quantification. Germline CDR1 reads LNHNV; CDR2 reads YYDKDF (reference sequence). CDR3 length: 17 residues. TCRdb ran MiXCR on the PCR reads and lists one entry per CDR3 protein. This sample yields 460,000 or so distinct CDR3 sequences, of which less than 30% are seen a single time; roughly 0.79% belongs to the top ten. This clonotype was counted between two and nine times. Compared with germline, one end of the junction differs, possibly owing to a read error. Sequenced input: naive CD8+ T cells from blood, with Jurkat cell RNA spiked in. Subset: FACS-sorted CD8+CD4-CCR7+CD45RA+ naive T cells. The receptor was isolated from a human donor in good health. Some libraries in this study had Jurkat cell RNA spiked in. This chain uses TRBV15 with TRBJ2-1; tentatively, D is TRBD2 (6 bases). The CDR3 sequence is CATSIESSAGNYNEQSF. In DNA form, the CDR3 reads TGTGCCACCAGTATCGAATCCTCAGCGGGCAATTACAATGAGCAGTCCTTC.